This T cell receptor beta chain originates from a study of cytotoxic CD8 clonotypes in ibrutinib-treated CLL. Across the study: The patients comprised 10 to 12 relapsed/refractory and roughly 15 treatment-naive cases, around 18 IGHV unmutated. There were, on average, about 240,000 productive templates and 80,000 to 100,000 productive rearrangements per sample.

As for this clone: What it binds is unknown.

Study-level results: Public clonotypes were rare and shrank or held steady on treatment. Rising at ibrutinib response, clonality subsequently fell back toward baseline at progression.

V gave up 1 base and J gave up 5 bases; unmatched junction bases: 12. This CDR3 has 19 residues. The V gene's germline CDR1 is SGHDT and CDR2 YYEEEE. The method was immunoSEQ multiplex PCR; TCRdb's version includes in-frame clones alone and lacks a portion of them. The data contain approximately 150,000 clones, approximately 80% of them singletons. This TCR was sampled from a human donor with chronic lymphocytic leukemia. The V and J genes are TRBV5-6 and TRBJ1-4, with TRBD1 identical over 12 bases. This sample comprised PBMCs, obtained after 24 months of ibrutinib treatment. CDR3 DNA sequence: TGTGCCAGCAGCTTGTTTGGGACAGGGGGCTATGTTGGGAATGAAAAACTGTTTTTT. It specifies CASSLFGTGGYVGNEKLFF.